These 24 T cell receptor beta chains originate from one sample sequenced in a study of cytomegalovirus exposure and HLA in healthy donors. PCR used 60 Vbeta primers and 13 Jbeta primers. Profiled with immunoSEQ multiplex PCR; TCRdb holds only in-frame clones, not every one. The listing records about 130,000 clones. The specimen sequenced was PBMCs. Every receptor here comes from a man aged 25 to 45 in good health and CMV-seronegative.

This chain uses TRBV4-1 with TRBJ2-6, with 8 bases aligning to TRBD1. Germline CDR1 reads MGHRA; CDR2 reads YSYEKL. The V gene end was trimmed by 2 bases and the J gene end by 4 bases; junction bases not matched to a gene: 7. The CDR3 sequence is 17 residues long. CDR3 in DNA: TGCGCCAGCAGCCAATTGGACAGGGATGCAGGGGCCAACGTCCTGACTTTC. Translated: CASSQLDRDAGANVLTF.

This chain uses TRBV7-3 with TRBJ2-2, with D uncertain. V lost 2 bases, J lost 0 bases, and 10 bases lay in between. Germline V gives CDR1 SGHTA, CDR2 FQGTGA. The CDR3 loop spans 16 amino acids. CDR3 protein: CASSLADQSNTGELFF. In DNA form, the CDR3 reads TGTGCCAGCAGCTTAGCAGATCAGTCGAACACCGGGGAGCTGTTTTTT.

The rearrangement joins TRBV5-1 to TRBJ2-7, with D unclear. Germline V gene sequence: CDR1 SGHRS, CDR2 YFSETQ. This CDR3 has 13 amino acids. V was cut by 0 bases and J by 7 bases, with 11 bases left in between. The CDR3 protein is CASSLALAHEQYF. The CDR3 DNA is TGCGCCAGCAGCTTGGCGCTGGCACATGAGCAGTACTTC.

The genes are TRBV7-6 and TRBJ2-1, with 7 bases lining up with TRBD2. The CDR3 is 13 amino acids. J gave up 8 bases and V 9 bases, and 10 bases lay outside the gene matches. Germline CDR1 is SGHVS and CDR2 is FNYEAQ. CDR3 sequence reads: CARGPSGGDEQFF. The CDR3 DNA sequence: TGTGCCAGGGGACCTAGCGGAGGGGATGAGCAGTTCTTC.

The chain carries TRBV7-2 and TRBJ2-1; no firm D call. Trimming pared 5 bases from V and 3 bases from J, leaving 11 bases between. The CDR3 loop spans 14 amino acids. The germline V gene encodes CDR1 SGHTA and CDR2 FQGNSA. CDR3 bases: TGTGCCAGCAGCCCCTCCCCGGGCTACAATGAGCAGTTCTTC. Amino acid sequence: CASSPSPGYNEQFF.

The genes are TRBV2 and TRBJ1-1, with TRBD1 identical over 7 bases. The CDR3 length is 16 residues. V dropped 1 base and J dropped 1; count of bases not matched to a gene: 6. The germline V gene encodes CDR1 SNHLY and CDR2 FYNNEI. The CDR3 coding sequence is TGTGCCAGCAGTGAAGGAAGGGGGCTCGGGAACACTGAAGCTTTCTTT. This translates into CASSEGRGLGNTEAFF.

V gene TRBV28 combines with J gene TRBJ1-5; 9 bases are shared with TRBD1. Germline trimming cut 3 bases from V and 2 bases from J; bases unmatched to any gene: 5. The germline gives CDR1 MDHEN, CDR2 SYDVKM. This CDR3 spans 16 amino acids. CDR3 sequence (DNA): TGTGCCAGCAGTTTCAAACAGGGGGCAGGCAATCAGCCCCAGCATTTT. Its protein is CASSFKQGAGNQPQHF.

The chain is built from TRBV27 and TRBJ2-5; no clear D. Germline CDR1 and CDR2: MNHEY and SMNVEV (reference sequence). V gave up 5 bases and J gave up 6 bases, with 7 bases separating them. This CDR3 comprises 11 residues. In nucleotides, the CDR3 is TGTGCCAGCAGTCCACATAAGACCCAGTACTTC. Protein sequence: CASSPHKTQYF.

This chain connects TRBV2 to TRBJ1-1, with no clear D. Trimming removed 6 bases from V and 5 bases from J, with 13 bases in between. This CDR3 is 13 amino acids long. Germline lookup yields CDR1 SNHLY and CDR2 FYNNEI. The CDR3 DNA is TGTGCCAGCAGGGAGGTTGTGGGGACTGAAGCTTTCTTT. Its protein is CASREVVGTEAFF.

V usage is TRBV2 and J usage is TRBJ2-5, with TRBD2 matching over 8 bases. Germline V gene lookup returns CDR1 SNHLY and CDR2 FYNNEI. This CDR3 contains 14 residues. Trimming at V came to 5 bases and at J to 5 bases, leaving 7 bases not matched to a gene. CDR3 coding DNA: TGTGCCAGCAGTCGAGCGGGAGTCGGGGAGACCCAGTACTTC. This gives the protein CASSRAGVGETQYF.

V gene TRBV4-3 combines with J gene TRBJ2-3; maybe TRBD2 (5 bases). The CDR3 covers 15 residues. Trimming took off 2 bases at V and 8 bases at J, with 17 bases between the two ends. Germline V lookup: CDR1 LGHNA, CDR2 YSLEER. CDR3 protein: CASSQIDRRGGTQYF. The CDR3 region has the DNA TGCGCCAGCAGCCAAATCGACCGTCGGGGTGGTACGCAGTATTTT.

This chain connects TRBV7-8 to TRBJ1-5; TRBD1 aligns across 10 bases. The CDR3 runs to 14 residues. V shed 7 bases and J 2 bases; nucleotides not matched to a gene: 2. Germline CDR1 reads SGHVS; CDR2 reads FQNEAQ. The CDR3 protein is CASTGTGGNQPQHF. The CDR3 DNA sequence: TGTGCCAGCACCGGGACAGGGGGCAATCAGCCCCAGCATTTT. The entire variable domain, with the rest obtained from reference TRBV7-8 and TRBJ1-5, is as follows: GAGVSQSPRYKVAKRGQDVALRCDPISGHVSLFWYQQALGQGPEFLTYFQNEAQLDKSGLPSDRFFAERPEGSVSTLKIQRTQQEDSAVYLCASTGTGGNQPQHFGDGTRLSIL.

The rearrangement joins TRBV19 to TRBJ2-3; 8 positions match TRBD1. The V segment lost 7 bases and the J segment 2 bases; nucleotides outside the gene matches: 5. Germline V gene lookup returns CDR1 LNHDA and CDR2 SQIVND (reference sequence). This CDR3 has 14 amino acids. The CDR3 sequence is CASTDRGDTDTQYF. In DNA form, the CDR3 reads TGTGCCAGTACCGACAGGGGCGACACAGATACGCAGTATTTT.

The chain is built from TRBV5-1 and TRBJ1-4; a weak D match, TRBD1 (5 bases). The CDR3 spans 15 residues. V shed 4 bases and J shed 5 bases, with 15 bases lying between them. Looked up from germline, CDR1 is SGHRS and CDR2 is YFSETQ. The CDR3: CASSPEVRGNEKLFF. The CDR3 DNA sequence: TGCGCCAGCAGCCCGGAGGTACGGGGGAATGAAAAACTGTTTTTT.

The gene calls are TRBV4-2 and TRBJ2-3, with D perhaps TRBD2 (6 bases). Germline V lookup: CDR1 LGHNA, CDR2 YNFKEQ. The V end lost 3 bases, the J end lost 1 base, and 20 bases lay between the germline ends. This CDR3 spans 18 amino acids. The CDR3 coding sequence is TGTGCCAGCAGCCACTCCATCCCCCTAGCGTCGGGCACAGATACGCAGTATTTT. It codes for CASSHSIPLASGTDTQYF.

CDR3 in DNA: TGTGCCAGCAGCCTTCAATGGGGGGATGAGGGTGAAGCTTTCTTT. Protein: CASSLQWGDEGEAFF. The genes are TRBV7-9 and TRBJ1-1; TRBD1 might be the D (5 bases). The CDR3 covers 15 residues. Germline values: CDR1 SEHNR, CDR2 FQNEAQ (reference sequence). With 5 bases removed from V and 7 bases from J, the gap between germline ends came to 20 bases.

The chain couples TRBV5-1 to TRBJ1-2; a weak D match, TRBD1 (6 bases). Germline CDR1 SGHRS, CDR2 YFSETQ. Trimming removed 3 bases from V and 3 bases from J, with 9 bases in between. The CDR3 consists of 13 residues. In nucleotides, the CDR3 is TGCGCCAGCAGCTCGCAGGGGTACTATGGCTACACCTTC. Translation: CASSSQGYYGYTF.

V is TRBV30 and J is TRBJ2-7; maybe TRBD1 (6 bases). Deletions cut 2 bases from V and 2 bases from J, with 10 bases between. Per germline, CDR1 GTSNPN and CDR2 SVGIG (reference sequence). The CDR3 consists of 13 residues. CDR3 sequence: CAWSRDTPYEQYF. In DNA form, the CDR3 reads TGTGCCTGGAGTAGGGACACACCCTACGAGCAGTACTTC.

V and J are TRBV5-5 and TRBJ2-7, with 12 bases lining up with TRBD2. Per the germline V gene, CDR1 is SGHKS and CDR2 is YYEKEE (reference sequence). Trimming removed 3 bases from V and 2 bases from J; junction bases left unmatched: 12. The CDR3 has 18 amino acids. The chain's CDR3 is CASSSLGTSGRIAYEQYF. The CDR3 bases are TGTGCCAGCAGCTCCCTCGGTACTAGCGGGAGGATCGCCTACGAGCAGTACTTC.

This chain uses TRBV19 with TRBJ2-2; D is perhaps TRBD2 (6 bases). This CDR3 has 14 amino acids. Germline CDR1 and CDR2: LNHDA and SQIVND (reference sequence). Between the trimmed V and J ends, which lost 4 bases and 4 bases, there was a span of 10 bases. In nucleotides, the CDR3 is TGTGCCAGTAGTACTGCGCGGGGCACCGGGGAGCTGTTTTTT. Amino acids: CASSTARGTGELFF.

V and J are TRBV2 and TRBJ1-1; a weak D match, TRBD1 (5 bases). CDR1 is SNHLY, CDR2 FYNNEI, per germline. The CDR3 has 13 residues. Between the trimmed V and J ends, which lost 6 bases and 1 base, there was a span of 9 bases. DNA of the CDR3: TGTGCCAGCAGAGGGGAACGGAACACTGAAGCTTTCTTT. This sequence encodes CASRGERNTEAFF.

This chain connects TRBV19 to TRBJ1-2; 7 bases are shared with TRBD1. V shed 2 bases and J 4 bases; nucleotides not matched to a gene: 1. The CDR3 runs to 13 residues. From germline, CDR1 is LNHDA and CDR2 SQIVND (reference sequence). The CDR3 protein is CASSIKGAYGYTF. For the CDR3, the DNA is TGTGCCAGTAGTATAAAGGGGGCCTATGGCTACACCTTC.

CDR3 sequence (DNA): TGTGCCAGTCAAGACAGGGGCACTTATAATGGGCACACTGAAGCTTTCTTT. Protein: CASQDRGTYNGHTEAFF. The chain is built from TRBV19 and TRBJ1-1; 8 nucleotides agree with TRBD1. The germline gives CDR1 LNHDA, CDR2 SQIVND (reference sequence). After removal of 8 bases from V and 3 bases from J, the junction contained 17 bases not matched to a gene. The length of the CDR3 is 17 residues.

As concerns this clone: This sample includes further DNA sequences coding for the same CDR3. CDR3 nucleotide sequence: TGTGCCAGCAGCCTTGGACAGGAGAACACTGAAGCTTTCTTT. This codes for CASSLGQENTEAFF. V usage is TRBV7-9 and J usage is TRBJ1-1; TRBD1 agrees at 7 bases. V lost 5 bases to trimming and J lost 1 base; unmatched junction nucleotides: 4. CDR3 length equals 14 residues. The germline CDR1 and CDR2 sequences are SEHNR and FQNEAQ (reference sequence).